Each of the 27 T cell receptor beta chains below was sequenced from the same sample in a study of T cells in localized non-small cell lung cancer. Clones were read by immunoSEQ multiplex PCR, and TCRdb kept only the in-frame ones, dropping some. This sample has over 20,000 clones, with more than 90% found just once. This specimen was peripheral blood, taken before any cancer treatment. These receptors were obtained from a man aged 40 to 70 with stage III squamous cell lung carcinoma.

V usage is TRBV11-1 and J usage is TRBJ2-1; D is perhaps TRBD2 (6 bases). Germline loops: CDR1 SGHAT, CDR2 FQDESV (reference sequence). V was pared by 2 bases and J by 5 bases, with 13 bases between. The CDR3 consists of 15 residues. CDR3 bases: TGTGCCAGCAGCTTACCGAGGGAGGTCCACAATGAGCAGTTCTTC. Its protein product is CASSLPREVHNEQFF.

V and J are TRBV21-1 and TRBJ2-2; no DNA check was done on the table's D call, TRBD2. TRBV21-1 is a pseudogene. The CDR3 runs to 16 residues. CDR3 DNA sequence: TGTGCCAGCAGCAAGCTGGCGGGGACTAACACCGGGGAGCTGTTTTTT. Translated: CASSKLAGTNTGELFF.

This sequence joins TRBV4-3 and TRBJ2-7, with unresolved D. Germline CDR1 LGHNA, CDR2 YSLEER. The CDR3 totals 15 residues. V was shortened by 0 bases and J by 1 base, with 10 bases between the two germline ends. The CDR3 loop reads CASSQDLTRSYEQYF. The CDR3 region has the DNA TGCGCCAGCAGCCAAGATCTAACGCGATCCTACGAGCAGTACTTC.

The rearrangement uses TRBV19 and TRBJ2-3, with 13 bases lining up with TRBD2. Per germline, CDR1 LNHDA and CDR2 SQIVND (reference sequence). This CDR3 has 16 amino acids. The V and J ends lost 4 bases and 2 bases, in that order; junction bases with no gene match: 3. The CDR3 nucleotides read TGTGCCAGTAGTAAACTAGCGGGAGGGCTCACAGATACGCAGTATTTT. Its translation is CASSKLAGGLTDTQYF.

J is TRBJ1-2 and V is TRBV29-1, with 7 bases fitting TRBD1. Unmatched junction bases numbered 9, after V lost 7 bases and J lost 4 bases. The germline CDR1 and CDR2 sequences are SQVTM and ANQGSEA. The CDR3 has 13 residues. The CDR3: CSASQGIGYGYTF. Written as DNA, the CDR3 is TGCAGCGCCTCACAGGGGATCGGCTATGGCTACACCTTC.

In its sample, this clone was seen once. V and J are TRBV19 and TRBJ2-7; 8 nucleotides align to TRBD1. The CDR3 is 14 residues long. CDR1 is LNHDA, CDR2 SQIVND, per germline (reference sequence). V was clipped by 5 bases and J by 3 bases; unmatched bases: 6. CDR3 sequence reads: CASSPRTGYYEQYF. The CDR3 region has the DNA TGTGCCAGTAGTCCTCGGACAGGGTACTACGAGCAGTACTTC.

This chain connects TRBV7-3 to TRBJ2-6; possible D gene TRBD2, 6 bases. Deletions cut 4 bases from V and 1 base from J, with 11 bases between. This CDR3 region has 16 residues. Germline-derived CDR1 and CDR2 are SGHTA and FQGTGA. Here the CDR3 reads CASSSAGGSGANVLTF. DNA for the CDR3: TGTGCCAGCAGCTCAGCCGGGGGTTCTGGGGCCAACGTCCTGACTTTC.

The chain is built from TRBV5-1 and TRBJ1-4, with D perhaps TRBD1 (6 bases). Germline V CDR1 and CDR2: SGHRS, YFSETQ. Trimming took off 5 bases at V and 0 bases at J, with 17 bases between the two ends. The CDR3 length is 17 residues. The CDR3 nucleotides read TGCGCCAGCAGGGCCGGGACAACCGTTGCAACTAATGAAAAACTGTTTTTT. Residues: CASRAGTTVATNEKLFF. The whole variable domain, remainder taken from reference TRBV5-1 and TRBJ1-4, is KAGVTQTPRYLIKTRGQQVTLSCSPISGHRSVSWYQQTPGQGLQFLFEYFSETQRNKGNFPGRFSGRQFSNSRSEMNVSTLELGDSALYLCASRAGTTVATNEKLFFGSGTQLSVL.

CDR3 DNA: TGTGCCAGCAGCTTTGGGAGTAGCGGTGACTACGAGCAGTACTTC. It yields the protein CASSFGSSGDYEQYF. The chain recombines TRBV7-9 with TRBJ2-7; a weak D match, TRBD2 (6 bases). CDR3 size: 15 residues. V lost 3 bases, J lost 3 bases, and 15 bases lay in between. CDR1 and CDR2 from the germline V gene are SEHNR and FQNEAQ (reference sequence).

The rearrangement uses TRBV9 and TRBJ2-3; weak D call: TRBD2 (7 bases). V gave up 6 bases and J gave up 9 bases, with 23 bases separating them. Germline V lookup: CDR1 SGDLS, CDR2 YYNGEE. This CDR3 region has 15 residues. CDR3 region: CASNRGADRSDTQYF. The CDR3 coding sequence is TGTGCCAGCAATCGGGGGGCGGACCGGTCTGACACGCAGTATTTT.

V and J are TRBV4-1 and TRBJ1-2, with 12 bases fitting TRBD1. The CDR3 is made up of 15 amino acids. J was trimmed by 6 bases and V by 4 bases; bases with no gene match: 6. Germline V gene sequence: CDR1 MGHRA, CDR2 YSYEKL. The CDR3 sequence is CASSLSGQGANGYTF. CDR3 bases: TGCGCCAGCAGCCTTTCGGGACAGGGGGCAAATGGCTACACCTTC.

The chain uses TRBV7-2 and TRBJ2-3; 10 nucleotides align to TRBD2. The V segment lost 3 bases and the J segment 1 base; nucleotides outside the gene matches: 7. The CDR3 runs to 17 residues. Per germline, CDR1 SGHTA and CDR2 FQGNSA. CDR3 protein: CASSLSGGALRTDTQYF. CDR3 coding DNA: TGTGCCAGCAGCTTGAGCGGGGGGGCTCTTCGCACAGATACGCAGTATTTT.

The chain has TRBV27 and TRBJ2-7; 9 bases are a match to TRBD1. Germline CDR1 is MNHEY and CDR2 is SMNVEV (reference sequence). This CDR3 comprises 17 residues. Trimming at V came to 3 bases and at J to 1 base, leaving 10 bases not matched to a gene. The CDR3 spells CASSFLADRGGSYEQYF. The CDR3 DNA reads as TGTGCCAGCAGTTTTCTCGCGGACAGGGGAGGGTCCTACGAGCAGTACTTC.

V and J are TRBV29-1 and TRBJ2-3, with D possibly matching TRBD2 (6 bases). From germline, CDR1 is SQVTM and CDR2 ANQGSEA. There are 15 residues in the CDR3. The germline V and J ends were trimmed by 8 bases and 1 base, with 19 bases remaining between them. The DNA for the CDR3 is TGCAGCTCCCGAGTAGAGGGGACTGGCACAGATACGCAGTATTTT. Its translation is CSSRVEGTGTDTQYF.

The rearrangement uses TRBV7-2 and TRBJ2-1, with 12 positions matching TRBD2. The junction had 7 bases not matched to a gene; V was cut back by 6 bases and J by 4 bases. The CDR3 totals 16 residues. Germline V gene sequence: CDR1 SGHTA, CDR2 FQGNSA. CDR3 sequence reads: CASRKTGTSGYNEQFF. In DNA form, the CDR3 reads TGTGCCAGCAGAAAGACCGGGACTAGCGGGTACAATGAGCAGTTCTTC.

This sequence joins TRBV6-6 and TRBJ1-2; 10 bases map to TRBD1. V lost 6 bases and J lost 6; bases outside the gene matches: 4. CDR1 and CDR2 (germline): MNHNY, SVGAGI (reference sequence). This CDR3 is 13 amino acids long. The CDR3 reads CASSLGQGDGYTF. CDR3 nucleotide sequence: TGTGCCAGCAGCCTCGGACAGGGGGATGGCTACACCTTC.

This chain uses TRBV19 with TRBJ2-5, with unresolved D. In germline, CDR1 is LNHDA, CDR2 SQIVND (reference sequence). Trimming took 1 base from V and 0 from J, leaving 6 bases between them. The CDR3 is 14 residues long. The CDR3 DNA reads TGTGCCAGTAGTATAGGGCAGAACCAAGAGACCCAGTACTTC. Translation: CASSIGQNQETQYF.

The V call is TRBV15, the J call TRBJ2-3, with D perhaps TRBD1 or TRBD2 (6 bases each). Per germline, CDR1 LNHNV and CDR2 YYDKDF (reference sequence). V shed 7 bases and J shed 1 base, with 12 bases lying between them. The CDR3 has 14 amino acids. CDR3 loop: CATKAGEGTDTQYF. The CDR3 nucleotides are TGTGCCACCAAGGCAGGGGAGGGCACAGATACGCAGTATTTT.

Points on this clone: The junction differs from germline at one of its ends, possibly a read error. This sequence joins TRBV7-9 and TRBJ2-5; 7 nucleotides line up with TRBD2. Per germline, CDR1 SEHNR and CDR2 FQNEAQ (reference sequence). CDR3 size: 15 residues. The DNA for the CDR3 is TGTGCCAGCACCTTAAACGCCGGGAGCGGGAAGACCCAGTACTTC. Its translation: CASTLNAGSGKTQYF.

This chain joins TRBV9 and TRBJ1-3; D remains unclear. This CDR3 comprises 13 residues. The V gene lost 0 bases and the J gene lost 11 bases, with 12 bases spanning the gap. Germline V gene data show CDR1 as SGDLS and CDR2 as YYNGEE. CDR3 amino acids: CASSVEEGSAIYF. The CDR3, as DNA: TGTGCCAGCAGCGTAGAGGAGGGATCGGCCATATATTTT.

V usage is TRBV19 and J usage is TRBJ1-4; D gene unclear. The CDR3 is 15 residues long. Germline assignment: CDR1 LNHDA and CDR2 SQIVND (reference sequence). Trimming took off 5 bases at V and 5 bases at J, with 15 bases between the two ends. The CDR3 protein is CASSPRWTANEKLFF. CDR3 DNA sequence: TGTGCCAGTAGTCCCCGGTGGACGGCCAATGAAAAACTGTTTTTT.

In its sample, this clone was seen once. In nucleotides, the CDR3 is TGCAGCGTTGAATCCCGGGACAGGAACACCGGGGAGCTGTTTTTT. Translating gives CSVESRDRNTGELFF. The gene calls are TRBV29-1 and TRBJ2-2; 7 nucleotides align to TRBD1. There are 15 residues in the CDR3. With V trimmed by 2 bases and J by 1 base, 4 bases remained unmatched. Per germline, CDR1 SQVTM and CDR2 ANQGSEA.

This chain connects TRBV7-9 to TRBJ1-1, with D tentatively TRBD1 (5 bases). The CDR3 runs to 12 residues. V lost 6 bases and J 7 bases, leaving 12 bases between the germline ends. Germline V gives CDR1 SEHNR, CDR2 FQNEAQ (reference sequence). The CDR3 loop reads CASRLQGDEAFF. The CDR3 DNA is TGTGCCAGCAGGTTGCAGGGTGATGAAGCTTTCTTT.

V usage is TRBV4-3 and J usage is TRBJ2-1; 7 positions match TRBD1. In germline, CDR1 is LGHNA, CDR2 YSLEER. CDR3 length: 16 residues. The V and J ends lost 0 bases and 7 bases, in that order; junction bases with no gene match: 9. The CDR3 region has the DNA TGCGCCAGCAGCCAAGATAAGACAGGGAATAAGAATGAGCAGTTCTTC. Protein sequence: CASSQDKTGNKNEQFF.

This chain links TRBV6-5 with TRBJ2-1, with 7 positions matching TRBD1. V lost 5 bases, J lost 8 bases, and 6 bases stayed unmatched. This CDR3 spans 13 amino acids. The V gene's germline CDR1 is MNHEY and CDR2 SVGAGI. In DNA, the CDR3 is TGTGCCAGCAGTACACGGGACAGTTATGAGCAGTTCTTC. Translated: CASSTRDSYEQFF.

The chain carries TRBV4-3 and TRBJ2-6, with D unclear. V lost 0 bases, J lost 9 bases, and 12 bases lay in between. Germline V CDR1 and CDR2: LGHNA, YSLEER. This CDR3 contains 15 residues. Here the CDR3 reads CASSQDLKPNNVLTF. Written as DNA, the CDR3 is TGCGCCAGCAGCCAAGATCTAAAGCCGAACAACGTCCTGACTTTC.

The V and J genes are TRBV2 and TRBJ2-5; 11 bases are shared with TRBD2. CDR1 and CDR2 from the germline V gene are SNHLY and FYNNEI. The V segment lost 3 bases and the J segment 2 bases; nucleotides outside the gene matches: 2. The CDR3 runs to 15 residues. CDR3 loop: CASSDLAGGQETQYF. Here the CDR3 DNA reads TGTGCCAGCAGTGATTTAGCGGGAGGGCAAGAGACCCAGTACTTC.